These T cell receptor beta chains were read from a single sample in a study of T cells in localized non-small cell lung cancer. The repertoire was sequenced with immunoSEQ multiplex PCR; TCRdb's copy has only in-frame clones and lacks some. In the table there are more than 450 clones, around 42% of which are singletons. Sequenced material: lung tumor tissue, taken before any cancer treatment. Source of these receptors: a female donor aged 60 or older with stage I lung adenocarcinoma. Both conserved end residues are part of each CDR3. The order of the fields is V gene, J gene, D gene, CDR3 length, clone size, CDR3 DNA, CDR3 protein. A D gene is named only where the DNA matches it firmly. A clone size is listed for some rows: how often the clone was seen (once, few, many), or a class if it is expanded.

>TRBV6-7|TRBJ2-1|NA|11|few
TGTGCCAGCGGGATATACAATGAGCAGTTCTTC
CASGIYNEQFF
>TRBV15|TRBJ2-7|TRBD1|14|few
TGTGCCACCAGCCCGCGGACAGGCACCTACGAGCAGTACTTC
CATSPRTGTYEQYF
>TRBV23-1|TRBJ2-7|NA|15|NA
TGCGCCAGCAACTCCGCGAGACCGCTTGCCCACGAGCAGTACTTC
CASNSARPLAHEQYF
>TRBV5-1|TRBJ2-7|NA|14|NA
TGCGCCAGCAGCGGGGGGACTCAAGACTACGAGCAGTACTTC
CASSGGTQDYEQYF
>TRBV6-7|TRBJ1-2|NA|11|few
TGTGCCAGCAGTGAGTACTATGGCTACACCTTC
CASSEYYGYTF
>TRBV29-1|TRBJ1-2|NA|13|few
TGCAGCGTTGAAGAGGGGTTTAACTATGGCTACACCTTC
CSVEEGFNYGYTF
>TRBV11-3|TRBJ2-7|TRBD1|15|NA
TGTGCCAGCAGCCGCGGGGCAGGGGGCCAGTACGAGCAGTACTTC
CASSRGAGGQYEQYF
>TRBV5-1|TRBJ2-7|TRBD1|18|NA
TGCGCCAGCAGCTTGGGCTTTTCGTGGGGACAGGGGGCCCACGAGCAGTACTTC
CASSLGFSWGQGAHEQYF
>TRBV28|TRBJ2-5|NA|14|NA
TGTGCCAGCAGTTTAAGAGAGTACCAAGAGACCCAGTACTTC
CASSLREYQETQYF
>TRBV9|TRBJ1-1|NA|15|NA
TGTGCCAGCAGCCCGCAAGGGACGGTAGACACTGAAGCTTTCTTT
CASSPQGTVDTEAFF
>TRBV30|TRBJ2-7|TRBD2|15|NA
TGTGCCTGGAACCGCCCGGGACTAGCTTTAGCCGAGCAGTACTTC
CAWNRPGLALAEQYF